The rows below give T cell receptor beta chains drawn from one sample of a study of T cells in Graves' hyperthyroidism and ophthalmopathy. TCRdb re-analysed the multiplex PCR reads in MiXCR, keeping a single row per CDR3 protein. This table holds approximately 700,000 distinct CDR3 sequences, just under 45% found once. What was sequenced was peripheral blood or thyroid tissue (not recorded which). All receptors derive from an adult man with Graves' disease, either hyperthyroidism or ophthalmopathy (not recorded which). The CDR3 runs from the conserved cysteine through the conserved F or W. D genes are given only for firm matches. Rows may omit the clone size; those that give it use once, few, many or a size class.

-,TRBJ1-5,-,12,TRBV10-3,CATGQTNQPQHF,TGTGCCACCGGACAGACCAATCAGCCCCAGCATTTT
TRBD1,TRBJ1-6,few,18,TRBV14,CASSQNSGTGVYNSPLHF,TGTGCCAGCAGCCAAAACTCCGGGACAGGGGTCTATAATTCACCCCTCCACTTT
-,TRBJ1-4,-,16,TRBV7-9,CASSLSPGTQNEKLFF,TGTGCCAGCAGCCTTTCACCCGGGACCCAGAATGAAAAACTGTTTTTT
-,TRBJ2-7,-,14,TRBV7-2,CASSLPGSHYEQYF,TGTGCCAGCAGCTTACCGGGGTCCCACTACGAGCAGTACTTC
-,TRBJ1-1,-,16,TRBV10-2,CASSYKVLARNTEAFF,TGCGCCAGCAGTTACAAGGTTCTCGCTCGGAACACTGAAGCTTTCTTT
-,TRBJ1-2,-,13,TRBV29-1,CSVLGSGTGGYTF,TGCAGCGTCTTGGGGTCCGGGACTGGCGGCTACACCTTC
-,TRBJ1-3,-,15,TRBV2,CASSEGGSNGNTIYF,TGTGCCAGCAGTGAAGGGGGATCCAATGGAAACACCATATATTTT
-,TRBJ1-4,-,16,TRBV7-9,CASSFTGQGYSEKLFF,TGTGCCAGCAGTTTTACCGGCCAGGGGTATAGTGAAAAACTGTTTTTT
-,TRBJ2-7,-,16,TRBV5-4,CASSEPTSSYSYEQYF,TGTGCCAGCAGTGAACCAACTAGCAGTTACTCTTACGAGCAGTACTTC
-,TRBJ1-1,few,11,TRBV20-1,CSARQGSEAFF,TGCAGTGCTCGGCAGGGGTCTGAAGCTTTCTTT
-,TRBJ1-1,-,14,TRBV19,CASSIEPVNTEAFF,TGTGCCAGTAGTATAGAACCGGTGAACACTGAAGCTTTCTTT
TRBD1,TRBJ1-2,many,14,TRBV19,CASSPVGQTYGYTF,TGTGCCAGTAGTCCCGTGGGACAGACCTATGGCTACACCTTC
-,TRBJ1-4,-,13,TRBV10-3,CAISSPGNEKLFF,TGTGCCATCAGTTCCCCAGGAAATGAAAAACTGTTTTTT
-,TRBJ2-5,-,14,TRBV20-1,CSAGLRGVEETQYF,TGCAGTGCTGGACTTCGCGGGGTAGAAGAGACCCAGTACTTC
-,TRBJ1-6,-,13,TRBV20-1,CSAGRGTYSPLHF,TGCAGTGCTGGAAGGGGGACATATTCACCCCTCCACTTT
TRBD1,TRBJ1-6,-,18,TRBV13,CASSLVWDSSRNNSPLHF,TGTGCCAGCAGCTTGGTCTGGGACAGTTCAAGGAATAATTCACCCCTCCACTTT
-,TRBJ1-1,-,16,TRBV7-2,CASSLGGAGMNTEAFF,TGTGCCAGCAGCTTAGGGGGGGCAGGGATGAACACTGAAGCTTTCTTT
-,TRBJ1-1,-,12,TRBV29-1,CSLFSSGTEAFF,TGCAGCTTATTCTCTTCCGGCACTGAAGCTTTCTTT
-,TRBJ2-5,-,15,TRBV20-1,CSARPGGGLPETQYF,TGCAGTGCTAGACCGGGCGGGGGCCTCCCGGAGACCCAGTACTTC
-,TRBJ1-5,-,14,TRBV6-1,CASSSQGHRQPQHF,TGTGCCAGCAGCTCACAGGGCCACCGGCAGCCCCAGCATTTT
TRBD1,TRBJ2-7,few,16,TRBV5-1,CASSGAGTGGEDEQYF,TGCGCCAGCAGCGGAGCCGGGACAGGGGGCGAAGACGAGCAGTACTTC
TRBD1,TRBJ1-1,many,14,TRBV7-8,CASSHWTGNTEAFF,TGTGCCAGCAGCCACTGGACAGGGAACACTGAAGCTTTCTTT
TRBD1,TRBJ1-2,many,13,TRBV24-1,CATSGTGGRGYTF,TGTGCCACCAGTGGGACAGGGGGTCGCGGCTACACCTTC
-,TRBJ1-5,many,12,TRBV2,CASSSQNQPQHF,TGTGCCAGCAGTTCTCAGAATCAGCCCCAGCATTTT
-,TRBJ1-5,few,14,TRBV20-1,CSARERTNDQPQHF,TGCAGTGCTAGAGAAAGAACAAACGATCAGCCCCAGCATTTT
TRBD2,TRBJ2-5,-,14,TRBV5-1,CATTGGAFGETQYF,TGCGCCACCACGGGAGGGGCCTTCGGAGAGACCCAGTACTTC
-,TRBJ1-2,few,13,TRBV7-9,CASSLRTDGSYTF,TGTGCCAGCAGCCTACGGACGGACGGAAGCTACACCTTC
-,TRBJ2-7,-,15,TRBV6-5,CASSYSGTVPYEQYF,TGTGCCAGCAGTTACTCGGGGACCGTCCCCTACGAGCAGTACTTC
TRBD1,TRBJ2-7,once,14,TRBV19,CASSFGDRDYEQYF,TGTGCCAGTAGTTTCGGAGACAGGGACTACGAGCAGTACTTC
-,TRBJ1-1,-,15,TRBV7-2,CASSLVRKESNEAFF,TGTGCCAGCAGCTTAGTCAGGAAAGAGTCTAATGAAGCTTTCTTT
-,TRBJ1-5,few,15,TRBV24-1,CASSLRWNSNQPQHF,TGTGCCAGCAGTTTACGGTGGAATAGCAATCAGCCCCAGCATTTT
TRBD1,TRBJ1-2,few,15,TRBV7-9,CASSFGTGGAAGYTF,TGTGCCAGCAGCTTCGGGACAGGGGGCGCCGCTGGCTACACCTTC
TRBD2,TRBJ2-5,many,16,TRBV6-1,CASSEVLAGGLKTQYF,TGTGCCAGCAGTGAAGTGCTAGCGGGAGGGCTCAAGACCCAGTACTTC
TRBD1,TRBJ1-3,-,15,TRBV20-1,CSAVGTGGSLNTIYF,TGCAGTGCTGTCGGGACAGGGGGATCTCTTAACACCATATATTTT
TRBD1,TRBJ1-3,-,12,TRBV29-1,CSAPGQANTIYF,TGCAGCGCTCCGGGACAGGCTAACACCATATATTTT
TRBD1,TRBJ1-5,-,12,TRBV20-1,CSGSTGIQPQHF,TGCAGTGGATCGACAGGGATTCAGCCCCAGCATTTT
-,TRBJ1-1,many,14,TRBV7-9,CASSAAGGGTEAFF,TGTGCCAGCAGCGCCGCCGGGGGTGGCACTGAAGCTTTCTTT
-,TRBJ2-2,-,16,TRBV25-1,CASSLPGRPNTGELFF,TGTGCCAGCAGCTTGCCGGGCAGACCGAACACCGGGGAGCTGTTTTTT
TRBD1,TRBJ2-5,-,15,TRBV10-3,CAIKGMGTGQETQYF,TGTGCCATCAAAGGAATGGGGACAGGTCAAGAGACCCAGTACTTC
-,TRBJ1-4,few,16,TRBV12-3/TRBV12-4,CASSIRPGRQNEKLFF,TGTGCCAGCAGTATCCGGCCGGGACGGCAAAATGAAAAACTGTTTTTT
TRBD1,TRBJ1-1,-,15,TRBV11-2,CASSQQGAMNTEAFF,TGTGCCAGCAGCCAACAGGGGGCAATGAACACTGAAGCTTTCTTT
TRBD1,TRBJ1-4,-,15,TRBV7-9,CASSADREANEKLFF,TGTGCCAGCAGCGCGGACAGGGAGGCTAATGAAAAACTGTTTTTT
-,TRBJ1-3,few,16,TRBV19,CASSIPPRGSGNTIYF,TGTGCCAGTAGTATCCCGCCGCGTGGCTCTGGAAACACCATATATTTT
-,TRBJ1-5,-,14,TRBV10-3,CAISDRGGNQPQHF,TGTGCCATCAGTGACAGGGGAGGCAATCAGCCCCAGCATTTT
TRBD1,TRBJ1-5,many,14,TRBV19,CASSQKDRGQPQHF,TGTGCCAGTAGTCAGAAAGACAGGGGACAGCCCCAGCATTTT
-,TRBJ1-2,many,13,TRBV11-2,CASSLAAGYGYTF,TGTGCCAGCAGCTTAGCGGCAGGTTATGGCTACACCTTC
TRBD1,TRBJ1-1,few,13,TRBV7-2,CASIEGANTEAFF,TGTGCCAGCATCGAGGGGGCGAACACTGAAGCTTTCTTT
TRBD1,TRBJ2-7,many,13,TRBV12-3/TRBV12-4,CASSRRQGYEQYF,TGTGCCAGCAGTCGCCGACAGGGTTACGAGCAGTACTTC
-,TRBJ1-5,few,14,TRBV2,CASSRFTSNQPQHF,TGTGCCAGCAGCCGGTTTACTAGCAATCAGCCCCAGCATTTT
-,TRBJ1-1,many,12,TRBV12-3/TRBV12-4,CASSHFGTEAFF,TGTGCCAGCAGCCACTTTGGCACTGAAGCTTTCTTT
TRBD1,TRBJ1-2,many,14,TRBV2,CASSERQGNYGYTF,TGTGCCAGCAGCGAAAGACAGGGAAACTATGGCTACACCTTC
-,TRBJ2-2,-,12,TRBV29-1,CSVGPGSRELFF,TGCAGCGTTGGTCCTGGGTCGAGGGAGCTGTTTTTT
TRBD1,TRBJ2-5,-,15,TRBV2,CASRWTGTPEETQYF,TGTGCCAGCAGATGGACAGGAACCCCCGAGGAGACCCAGTACTTC
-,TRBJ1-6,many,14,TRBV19,CASSVDRPNSPLHF,TGTGCCAGTAGTGTAGACAGGCCGAATTCACCCCTCCACTTT
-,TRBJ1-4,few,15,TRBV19,CASSNTGDWGEKLFF,TGTGCCAGTAGTAACACAGGCGATTGGGGTGAAAAACTGTTTTTT
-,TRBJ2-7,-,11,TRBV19,CASSFRTEQYF,TGTGCCAGTAGTTTCCGGACAGAGCAGTACTTC
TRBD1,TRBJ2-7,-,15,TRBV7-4,CASSRTGTGSYEQYF,TGTGCCAGCAGCCGCACCGGGACAGGGTCATACGAGCAGTACTTC